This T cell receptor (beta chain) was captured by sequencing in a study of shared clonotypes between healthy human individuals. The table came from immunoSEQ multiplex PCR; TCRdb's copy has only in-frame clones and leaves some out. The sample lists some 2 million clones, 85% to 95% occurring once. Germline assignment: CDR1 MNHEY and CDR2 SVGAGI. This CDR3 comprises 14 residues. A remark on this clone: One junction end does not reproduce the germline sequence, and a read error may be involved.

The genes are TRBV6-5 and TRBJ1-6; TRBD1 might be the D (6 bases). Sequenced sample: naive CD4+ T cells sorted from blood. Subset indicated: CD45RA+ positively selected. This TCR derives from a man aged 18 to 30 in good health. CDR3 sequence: CASSPFQGNSSLHF. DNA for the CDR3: TGTGCCAGCAGCCCATTCCAGGGGAATTCATCCCTCCACTTT.